This paragraph covers one T cell receptor (beta chain) sequence. Naive CD8 cells comprised CD45RO-negative, CCR7-positively selected cells, excluding terminally differentiated effector memory CD45RA+ cells. The donors were adults (healthy and HIV-negative) with no recent acute infections or vaccinations. This CDR3 spans 15 amino acids. CDR1 is SNHLY, CDR2 FYNNEI, per germline. After removal of 4 bases from V and 4 bases from J, the junction contained 4 bases not matched to a gene. The data belong to a study of shared clonotypes between healthy human individuals. An assay was performed, and its level was deep. Original data processing: Filtering differed because ImmunoSEQ produced junction-only sequences that carried no quality scores. The protocol was immunoSEQ multiplex PCR, while the TCRdb copy is restricted to in-frame clones and leaves out a portion. The V and J calls and the clone size are those of that table, but D and trimming were determined from the DNA. The sample includes around 600,000 clones, 85% to 95% of them seen just once.

The clonotype comes from a woman aged 25 to 39 in good health. The sequenced sample was naive CD8+ T cells sorted from blood. The chain carries TRBV2 and TRBJ2-5; TRBD2 aligns across 12 bases. CDR3 loop: CASSGLAGAGETQYF. Written as DNA, the CDR3 is TGTGCCAGCAGTGGACTAGCGGGAGCGGGAGAGACCCAGTACTTC.